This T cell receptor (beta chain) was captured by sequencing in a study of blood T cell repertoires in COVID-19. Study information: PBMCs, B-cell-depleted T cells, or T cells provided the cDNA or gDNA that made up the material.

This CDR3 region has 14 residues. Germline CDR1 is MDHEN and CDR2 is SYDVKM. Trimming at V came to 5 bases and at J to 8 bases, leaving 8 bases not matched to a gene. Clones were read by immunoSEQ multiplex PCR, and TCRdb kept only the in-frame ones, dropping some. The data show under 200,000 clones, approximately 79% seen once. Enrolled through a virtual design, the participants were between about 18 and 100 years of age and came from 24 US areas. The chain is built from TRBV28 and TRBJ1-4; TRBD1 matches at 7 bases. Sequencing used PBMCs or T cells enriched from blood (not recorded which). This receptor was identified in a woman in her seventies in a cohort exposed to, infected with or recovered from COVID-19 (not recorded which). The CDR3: CASSGGQAGEKLFF. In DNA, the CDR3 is TGTGCCAGCAGTGGAGGACAGGCCGGCGAAAAACTGTTTTTT.